This paragraph reports one T cell receptor (beta chain). V shed 0 bases, J shed 3 bases, and the junction held 5 bases outside the gene matches. The germline V gene encodes CDR1 SGHRS and CDR2 YFSETQ. CDR3 length equals 15 residues. This entry comes from a study of blood T cell repertoires in COVID-19. Original methodology: Nucleated cell counts were estimated from reference gene primer amplification. Profiling relied on immunoSEQ multiplex PCR, and the TCRdb table lists in-frame clones only, not all of them. V and J calls and clone size are copied from that table; D and trimming were computed from the DNA. The table lists roughly 140,000 clones, approximately 80% of them singletons.

Sequencing was performed on peripheral blood. This sequence was found in a man in his 70s with acute or convalescent COVID-19. The chain recombines TRBV5-1 with TRBJ1-1; 7 bases are a match to TRBD1. The DNA of the CDR3 is TGCGCCAGCAGCTTGGCCCGAGGGGGCCACACTGAAGCTTTCTTT. It yields the protein CASSLARGGHTEAFF.